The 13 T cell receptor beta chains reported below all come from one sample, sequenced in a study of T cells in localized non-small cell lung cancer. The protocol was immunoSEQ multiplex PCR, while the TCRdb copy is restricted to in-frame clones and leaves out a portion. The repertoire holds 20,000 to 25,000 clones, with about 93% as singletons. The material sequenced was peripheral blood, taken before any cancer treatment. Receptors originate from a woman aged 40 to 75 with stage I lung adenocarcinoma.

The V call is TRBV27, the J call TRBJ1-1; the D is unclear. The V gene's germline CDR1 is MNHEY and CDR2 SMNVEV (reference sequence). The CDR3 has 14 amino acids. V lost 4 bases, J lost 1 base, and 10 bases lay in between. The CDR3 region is CASSSDMANTEAFF. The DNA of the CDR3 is TGTGCCAGCAGTTCAGACATGGCGAACACTGAAGCTTTCTTT.

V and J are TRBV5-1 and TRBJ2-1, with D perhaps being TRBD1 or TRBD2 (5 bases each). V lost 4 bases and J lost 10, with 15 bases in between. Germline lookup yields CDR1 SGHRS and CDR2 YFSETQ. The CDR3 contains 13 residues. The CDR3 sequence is CASSQPGPGEQFF. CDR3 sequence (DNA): TGCGCCAGCAGCCAGCCGGGGCCAGGAGAGCAGTTCTTC.

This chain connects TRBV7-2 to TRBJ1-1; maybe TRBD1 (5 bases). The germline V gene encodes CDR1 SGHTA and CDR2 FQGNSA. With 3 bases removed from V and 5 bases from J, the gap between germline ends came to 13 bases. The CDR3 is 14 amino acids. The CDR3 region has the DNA TGTGCCAGCAGCTTGGGGGGAAGAGGAACTGAAGCTTTCTTT. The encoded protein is CASSLGGRGTEAFF.

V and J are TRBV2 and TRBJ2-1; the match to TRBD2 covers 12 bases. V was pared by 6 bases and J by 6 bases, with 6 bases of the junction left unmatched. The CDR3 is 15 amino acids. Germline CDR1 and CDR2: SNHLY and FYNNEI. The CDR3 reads CASRKTSGSVNEQFF. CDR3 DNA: TGTGCCAGCAGGAAGACTAGCGGGAGTGTCAATGAGCAGTTCTTC. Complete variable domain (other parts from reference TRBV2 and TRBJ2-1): EPEVTQTPSHQVTQMGQEVILRCVPISNHLYFYWYRQILGQKVEFLVSFYNNEISEKSEIFDDQFSVERPDGSNFTLKIRSTKLEDSAMYFCASRKTSGSVNEQFFGPGTRLTVL.

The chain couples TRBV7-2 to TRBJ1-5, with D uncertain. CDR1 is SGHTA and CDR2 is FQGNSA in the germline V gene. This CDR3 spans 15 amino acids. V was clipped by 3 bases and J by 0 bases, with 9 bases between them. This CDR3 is CASSFKGDSNQPQHF. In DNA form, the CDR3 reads TGTGCCAGCAGCTTCAAAGGTGATAGCAATCAGCCCCAGCATTTT.

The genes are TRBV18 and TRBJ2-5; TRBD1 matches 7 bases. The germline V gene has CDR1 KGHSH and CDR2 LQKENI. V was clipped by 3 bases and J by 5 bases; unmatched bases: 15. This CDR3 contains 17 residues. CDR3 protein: CASSPVQQGPRMETQYF. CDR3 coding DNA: TGTGCCAGCTCACCTGTCCAACAGGGGCCTAGGATGGAGACCCAGTACTTC.

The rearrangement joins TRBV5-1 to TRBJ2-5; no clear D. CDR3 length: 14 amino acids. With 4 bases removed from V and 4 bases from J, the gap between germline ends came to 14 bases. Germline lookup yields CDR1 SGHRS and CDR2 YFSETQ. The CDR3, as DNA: TGCGCCAGCAGCCCCGCAGGAACCCCAGAGACCCAGTACTTC. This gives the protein CASSPAGTPETQYF.

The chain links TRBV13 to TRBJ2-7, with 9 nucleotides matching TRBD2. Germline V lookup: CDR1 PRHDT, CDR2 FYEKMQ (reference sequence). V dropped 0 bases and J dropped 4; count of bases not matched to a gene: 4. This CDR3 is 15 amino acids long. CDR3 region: CASSLGSGGLYEQYF. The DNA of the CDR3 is TGTGCCAGCAGCTTAGGGAGCGGGGGGCTTTACGAGCAGTACTTC.

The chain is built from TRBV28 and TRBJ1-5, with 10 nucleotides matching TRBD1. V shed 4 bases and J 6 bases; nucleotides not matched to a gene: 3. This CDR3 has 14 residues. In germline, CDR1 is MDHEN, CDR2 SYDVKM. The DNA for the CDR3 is TGTGCCAGCAGTTCGGGACAGGGGAGTCAGCCCCAGCATTTT. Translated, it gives CASSSGQGSQPQHF.

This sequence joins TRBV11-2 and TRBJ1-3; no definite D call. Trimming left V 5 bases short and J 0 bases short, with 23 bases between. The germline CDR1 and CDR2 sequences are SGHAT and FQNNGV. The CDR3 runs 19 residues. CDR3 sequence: CASSPEGQERGASGNTIYF. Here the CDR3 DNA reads TGTGCCAGCAGCCCCGAAGGGCAGGAAAGAGGAGCCTCTGGAAACACCATATATTTT.

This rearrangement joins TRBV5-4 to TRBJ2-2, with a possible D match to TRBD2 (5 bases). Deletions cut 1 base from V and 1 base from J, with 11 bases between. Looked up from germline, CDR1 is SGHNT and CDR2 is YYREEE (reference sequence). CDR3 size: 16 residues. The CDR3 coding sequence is TGTGCCAGCAGCTTGAGGTCCGGGAAGAACACCGGGGAGCTGTTTTTT. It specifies CASSLRSGKNTGELFF. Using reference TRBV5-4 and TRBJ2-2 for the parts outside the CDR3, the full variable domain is ETGVTQSPTHLIKTRGQQVTLRCSSQSGHNTVSWYQQALGQGPQFIFQYYREEENGRGNFPPRFSGLQFPNYSSELNVNALELDDSALYLCASSLRSGKNTGELFFGEGSRLTVL.

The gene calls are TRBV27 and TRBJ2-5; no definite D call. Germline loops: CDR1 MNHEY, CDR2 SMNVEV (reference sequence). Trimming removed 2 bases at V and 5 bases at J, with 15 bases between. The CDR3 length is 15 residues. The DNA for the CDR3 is TGTGCCAGCAGTTTAGGGGTCTCGAGGCGGGAGACCCAGTACTTC. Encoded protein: CASSLGVSRRETQYF.

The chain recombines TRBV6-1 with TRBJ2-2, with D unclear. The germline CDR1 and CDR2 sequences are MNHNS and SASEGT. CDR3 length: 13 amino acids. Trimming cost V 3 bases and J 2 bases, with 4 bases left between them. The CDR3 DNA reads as TGTGCCAGCAGTGACCCCAACACCGGGGAGCTGTTTTTT. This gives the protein CASSDPNTGELFF.